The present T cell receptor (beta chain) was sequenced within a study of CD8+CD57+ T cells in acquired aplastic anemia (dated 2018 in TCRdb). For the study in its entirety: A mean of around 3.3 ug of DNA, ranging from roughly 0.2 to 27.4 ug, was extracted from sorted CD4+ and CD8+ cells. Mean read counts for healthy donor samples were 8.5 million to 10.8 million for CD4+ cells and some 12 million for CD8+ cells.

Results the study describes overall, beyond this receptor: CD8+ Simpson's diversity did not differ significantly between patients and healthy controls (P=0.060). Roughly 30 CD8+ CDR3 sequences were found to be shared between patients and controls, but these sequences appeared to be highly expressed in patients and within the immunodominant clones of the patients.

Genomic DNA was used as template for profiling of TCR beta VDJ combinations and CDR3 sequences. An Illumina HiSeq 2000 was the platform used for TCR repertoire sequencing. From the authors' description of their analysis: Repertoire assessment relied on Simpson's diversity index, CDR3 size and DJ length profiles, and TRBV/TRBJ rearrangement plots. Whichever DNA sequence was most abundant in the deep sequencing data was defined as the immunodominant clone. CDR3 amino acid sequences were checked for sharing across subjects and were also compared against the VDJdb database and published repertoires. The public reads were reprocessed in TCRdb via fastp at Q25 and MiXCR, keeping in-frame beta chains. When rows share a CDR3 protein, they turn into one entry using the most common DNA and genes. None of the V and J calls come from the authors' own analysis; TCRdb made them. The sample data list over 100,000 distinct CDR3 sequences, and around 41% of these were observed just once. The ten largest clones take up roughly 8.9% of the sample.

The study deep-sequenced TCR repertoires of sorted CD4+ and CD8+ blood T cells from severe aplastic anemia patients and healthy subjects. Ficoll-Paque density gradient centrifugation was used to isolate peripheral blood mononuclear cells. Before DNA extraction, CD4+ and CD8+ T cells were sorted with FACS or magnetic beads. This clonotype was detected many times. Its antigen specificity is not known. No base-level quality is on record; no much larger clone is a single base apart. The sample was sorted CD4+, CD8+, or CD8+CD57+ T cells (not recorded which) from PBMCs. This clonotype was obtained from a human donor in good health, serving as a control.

The CDR3 loop reads CASSGARYEQFF. The sequence in DNA is TGCGCCAGCAGCGGAGCTCGGTATGAGCAGTTCTTC. The receptor chain draws on TRBV5-1 and TRBJ2-1, with the D gene not clear enough to name. CDR1 and CDR2 (SGHRS, YFSETQ) derive from the germline V gene. The CDR3 numbers 12 residues from cysteine through phenylalanine. The DNA shown is the 36-base CDR3, in frame from base 1. A distance of 10 bases separates the germline ends of V and J, which lose 4 bases and 8 bases respectively.